The present TCR beta chain was sequenced within a study of cytomegalovirus exposure and HLA in healthy donors. Regarding the study as a whole: TCR beta sequences reportedly predicted the HLA-A and HLA-B alleles of most subjects accurately. Reportedly, diagnosis of cytomegalovirus status by the classifier showed high specificity and sensitivity. Researchers reported in a later analysis that a missense DCLRE1C variant was tied to TCR beta V- and J-gene trimming. Common viral pathogens were later found to be apparently linked to several of the most significant clusters.

It was with 60 Vbeta and 13 Jbeta primers that the PCR ran. Libraries were prepared by immunoSEQ multiplex PCR; TCRdb keeps only in-frame clonotypes and omits some of them. In the table there are around 80,000 clones, 75% to 80% of which are singletons. This clone was counted a single time. Its antigen is unidentified. Germline V gene lookup returns CDR1 SGHTA and CDR2 FQGNSA. Between the trimmed V and J ends, which lost 1 base and 7 bases, there was a span of 11 bases. There are 14 residues in the CDR3. This sequence was found in a man aged 40-50 years in good health and CMV-seronegative. The chain is built from TRBV7-2 and TRBJ2-4, with D possibly TRBD2 on 5 matching bases. The material sequenced was PBMCs. The CDR3 nucleotides are TGTGCCAGCAGCTTAGGTGACTCGGGGAACATTCAGTACTTC. Amino acid sequence: CASSLGDSGNIQYF.